The 5 T cell receptor beta chains given below trace back to one sample, sequenced in a study of T cells in Graves' hyperthyroidism and ophthalmopathy. Researchers amplified the TCR beta CDR3 regions from RNA transcripts. When the TCR CDR3 underwent first-round RT-PCR, the HTBI primer set was used. From the multiplex PCR reads, TCRdb called clonotypes with MiXCR, one entry per CDR3 protein. The sample carries more than 600,000 distinct CDR3 sequences, 16% recorded once. Specimen: blood. All receptors derive from a man between 18 and 29 years old with Graves' hyperthyroidism.

The chain has TRBV5-1 and TRBJ1-5, with TRBD1 matching over 10 bases. Trimming took 3 bases from V and 8 from J; bases not matched to a gene: 11. Germline V gene sequence: CDR1 SGHRS, CDR2 YFSETQ. This CDR3 has 16 residues. Here the CDR3 DNA reads TGCGCCAGCAGCTCGGGGGGACAGGGGAACCAGGAGCCCCAGCATTTT. This gives the protein CASSSGGQGNQEPQHF.

The table lists this clonotype with many counts. The rearrangement links TRBV28 to TRBJ2-2, with 7 bases fitting TRBD1. Unmatched junction bases numbered 5, after V lost 6 bases and J lost 7 bases. The CDR3 consists of 13 residues. In germline, CDR1 is MDHEN, CDR2 SYDVKM. In DNA form, the CDR3 reads TGTGCCAGCAGGACAGGGATAGGCGGGGAGCTGTTTTTT. It encodes CASRTGIGGELFF. The whole variable domain, filled in from reference TRBV28 and TRBJ2-2, reads DVKVTQSSRYLVKRTGEKVFLECVQDMDHENMFWYRQDPGLGLRLIYFSYDVKMKEKGDIPEGYSVSREKKERFSLILESASTNQTSMYLCASRTGIGGELFFGEGSRLTVL.

The chain combines TRBV7-6 with TRBJ2-1; the match to TRBD1 covers 7 bases. V shed 5 bases and J 6 bases; nucleotides not matched to a gene: 10. This CDR3 spans 15 amino acids. Germline V gives CDR1 SGHVS, CDR2 FNYEAQ. The CDR3 DNA follows: TGTGCCAGCAGCAAACAGGGGATGGGAAGCAATGAGCAGTTCTTC. Translating it yields CASSKQGMGSNEQFF.

This clonotype has a count of ten or more. The V and J genes are TRBV6-5 and TRBJ2-5; 8 bases match TRBD2. The germline V gene encodes CDR1 MNHEY and CDR2 SVGAGI. V gave up 2 bases and J gave up 2 bases; unmatched junction bases: 13. The CDR3 length is 18 residues. In nucleotides, the CDR3 is TGTGCCAGCAGTTACCCCTACCGAGCGGGAGCCTCACAAGAGACCCAGTACTTC. Its translation: CASSYPYRAGASQETQYF.

This clonotype was picked up many times. The chain employs TRBV20-1 and TRBJ2-5; D is ambiguous. Germline values: CDR1 DFQATT, CDR2 SNEGSKA (reference sequence). V gave up 3 bases and J gave up 0 bases, with 14 bases separating them. The CDR3 has 15 amino acids. CDR3 sequence: CSASNWGTHQETQYF. DNA of the CDR3: TGCAGTGCTAGCAACTGGGGAACCCACCAAGAGACCCAGTACTTC.